Below, 32 T cell receptor beta chains from the same sample are listed, as sequenced in a study of blood T cell repertoires in COVID-19. Using immunoSEQ multiplex PCR, the repertoire was profiled, and TCRdb retains in-frame clones only, with some absent. The repertoire holds about 270,000 clones, under 90% seen once, with just under 3% in the top ten. The sample was peripheral blood. The receptors were gathered from a woman aged 55-70 years with active or convalescent COVID-19.

This chain links TRBV10-1 with TRBJ1-6; D is perhaps TRBD1 (6 bases). The CDR3 runs 16 residues. Germline CDR1 reads WNHNN; CDR2 reads SYGVQD (reference sequence). Trimming took 7 bases from V and 2 from J, leaving 15 bases between them. The CDR3 DNA reads TGCGCCAGCACTGAATACTGGGGGCCCTATAATTCACCCCTCCACTTT. This gives the protein CASTEYWGPYNSPLHF.

This rearrangement joins TRBV11-3 to TRBJ1-1; D remains ambiguous. Trimming cost V 5 bases and J 8 bases, with 9 bases left between them. The CDR3 is 11 amino acids. Germline CDR1 reads SGHNT; CDR2 reads YENEEA. CDR3 nucleotides: TGTGCCAGCAGCCCTTATCAGGAAGCTTTCTTT. This sequence encodes CASSPYQEAFF.

The chain joins TRBV24-1 to TRBJ2-1, with 9 bases identical to TRBD1. This CDR3 contains 16 residues. Germline values: CDR1 KGHDR, CDR2 SFDVKD. V shed 3 bases, J shed 5 bases, and the junction held 7 bases outside the gene matches. DNA of the CDR3: TGTGCCACCAGTGATCGTGGGACAGGGAACCACAATGAGCAGTTCTTC. Its protein product is CATSDRGTGNHNEQFF.

The rearrangement links TRBV6-5 to TRBJ1-2, with unresolved D. Germline CDR1 and CDR2: MNHEY and SVGAGI. V lost 6 bases and J lost 7, with 15 bases in between. CDR3 length equals 13 residues. The CDR3 sequence is CASSLGMRAGYTF. The CDR3 DNA sequence: TGTGCCAGCAGCCTAGGAATGAGGGCTGGCTACACCTTC.

The table lists this clone with a few counts. This sequence joins TRBV7-8 and TRBJ1-2; D is undetermined. Germline lookup yields CDR1 SGHVS and CDR2 FQNEAQ. The CDR3 has 14 amino acids. V was cut by 6 bases and J by 0 bases, with 11 bases left in between. The CDR3 coding sequence is TGTGCCAGCAGTCAGGCGCCAGCTAACTATGGCTACACCTTC. Amino acid sequence: CASSQAPANYGYTF.

J is TRBJ1-1 and V is TRBV6-2 or TRBV6-3; 7 bases are a match to TRBD1. The V gene end was trimmed by 4 bases and the J gene end by 3 bases; junction bases not matched to a gene: 5. The CDR3 contains 14 residues. Germline V CDR1 and CDR2: MNHEY, SVGEGT. For the CDR3, the DNA is TGTGCCAGCAGTTTCCGACAGGGTGACACTGAAGCTTTCTTT. It translates to CASSFRQGDTEAFF.

This CDR3 reads CSVNPGTETQYF. CDR3 nucleotides: TGCAGCGTTAACCCGGGAACAGAGACCCAGTACTTC. The chain has TRBV29-1 and TRBJ2-5; D possibly corresponds to TRBD2 (5 bases). With 5 bases removed from V and 4 bases from J, the gap between germline ends came to 11 bases. This CDR3 comprises 12 residues. The V gene's germline CDR1 is SQVTM and CDR2 ANQGSEA.

This clone has only one observation. CDR3 DNA sequence: TGCGCCAGCAACCCGGGTCCAGAAGAAGGCACTGAAGCTTTCTTT. Its protein product is CASNPGPEEGTEAFF. The V gene is TRBV5-1, the J gene TRBJ1-1; D unresolved. Deletions cut 6 bases from V and 4 bases from J, with 19 bases between. The germline V gene encodes CDR1 SGHRS and CDR2 YFSETQ. This CDR3 is built from 15 residues.

This rearrangement joins TRBV27 to TRBJ1-1; possibly TRBD1 for D (5 bases). From germline, CDR1 is MNHEY and CDR2 SMNVEV (reference sequence). V was clipped by 1 base and J by 3 bases, with 6 bases between them. This CDR3 is 13 amino acids long. The chain's CDR3 is CASSLWGDTEAFF. DNA for the CDR3: TGTGCCAGCAGTTTATGGGGGGACACTGAAGCTTTCTTT.

The genes are TRBV11-2 and TRBJ1-6, with 10 bases aligning to TRBD1. This CDR3 region has 13 residues. Germline values: CDR1 SGHAT, CDR2 FQNNGV. V gave up 6 bases and J gave up 11 bases; unmatched junction bases: 4. CDR3 sequence reads: CASSSGQGTPLHF. The CDR3 coding sequence is TGTGCCAGCAGTTCGGGACAGGGGACACCCCTCCACTTT.

The chain joins TRBV6-5 to TRBJ1-3, with a tentative D call TRBD1 (6 bases). Germline loops: CDR1 MNHEY, CDR2 SVGAGI. CDR3 length equals 16 residues. V was trimmed by 3 bases and J by 4 bases, leaving 16 bases between them. The CDR3 reads CASSYWDNVNGNTIYF. In nucleotides, the CDR3 is TGTGCCAGCAGTTATTGGGACAACGTAAACGGAAACACCATATATTTT.

The J gene is TRBJ1-1, the V gene TRBV6-5; D is ambiguous. The CDR3 runs to 14 residues. Germline V gene data show CDR1 as MNHEY and CDR2 as SVGAGI. V was cut by 7 bases and J by 8 bases, with 20 bases left in between. The CDR3 bases are TGTGCCAGCACTCCCGAACCGTCCCGGTTGGAAGCTTTCTTT. Translation: CASTPEPSRLEAFF.

This chain connects TRBV25-1 to TRBJ1-2; TRBD1 might be the D (5 bases). Trimming cost V 2 bases and J 3 bases, with 13 bases left between them. The CDR3 sequence is 15 residues long. Germline CDR1 reads MGHDK; CDR2 reads SYGVNS. The CDR3 loop is CASSEDRGPDYGYTF. CDR3 in DNA: TGTGCCAGCAGTGAAGATAGGGGTCCGGACTATGGCTACACCTTC.

V gene TRBV5-1 combines with J gene TRBJ2-3; TRBD1 aligns across 7 bases. Germline V gives CDR1 SGHRS, CDR2 YFSETQ. Trimming at V came to 0 bases and at J to 6 bases, leaving 4 bases not matched to a gene. The CDR3 is 14 amino acids. The CDR3 protein is CASSLGQGDDTQYF. CDR3 nucleotide sequence: TGCGCCAGCAGCTTGGGACAGGGTGACGATACGCAGTATTTT.

The chain recombines TRBV19 with TRBJ2-4; tentatively, D is TRBD1 (5 bases). CDR1 is LNHDA and CDR2 is SQIVND in the germline V gene (reference sequence). The length of the CDR3 is 15 residues. Between the trimmed V and J ends, which lost 9 bases and 0 bases, there was a span of 15 bases. The CDR3 nucleotides are TGTGCCAGCATGCAAGGGGATGGAGCCAAAAACATTCAGTACTTC. Residues: CASMQGDGAKNIQYF. The whole variable domain, filled in from reference TRBV19 and TRBJ2-4, reads DGGITQSPKYLFRKEGQNVTLSCEQNLNHDAMYWYRQDPGQGLRLIYYSQIVNDFQKGDIAEGYSVSREKKESFPLTVTSAQKNPTAFYLCASMQGDGAKNIQYFGAGTRLSVL.

The chain employs TRBV10-2 and TRBJ1-4, with 8 positions matching TRBD1. Germline V CDR1 and CDR2: WSHSY, SAAADI. CDR3 length equals 16 residues. J lost 4 bases, V lost 8 bases, and 12 bases had no gene match. The CDR3 DNA is TGCGCCAGCCAGGAAATGACAGGGGTGATTAATGAAAAACTGTTTTTT. This encodes CASQEMTGVINEKLFF.

The chain recombines TRBV6-5 with TRBJ1-5; TRBD1 matches at 7 bases. The germline CDR1 and CDR2 sequences are MNHEY and SVGAGI. V lost 6 bases to trimming and J lost 0 bases; unmatched junction nucleotides: 5. The CDR3 is 15 amino acids. The CDR3 is CASRDRTGSNQPQHF. The CDR3 nucleotides are TGTGCCAGCAGAGATCGGACAGGTAGCAATCAGCCCCAGCATTTT.

The rearrangement uses TRBV27 and TRBJ2-5, with 13 bases matching TRBD2. Trimming cost V 6 bases and J 5 bases; bases outside gene matches: 3. CDR3 length equals 14 residues. Germline V gene lookup returns CDR1 MNHEY and CDR2 SMNVEV (reference sequence). The CDR3 DNA reads TGTGCCAGCAGGGGACTAGCGGGGTGGGAGACCCAGTACTTC. It encodes CASRGLAGWETQYF.

This chain uses TRBV7-8 with TRBJ1-4, with 9 bases aligning to TRBD1. Germline CDR1 reads SGHVS; CDR2 reads FQNEAQ. The CDR3 contains 15 residues. J gave up 7 bases and V 5 bases, and 8 bases lay outside the gene matches. The CDR3 nucleotides read TGTGCCAGCAGCGTAGTGACAGGGGGAATTGAAAAACTGTTTTTT. Encoded protein: CASSVVTGGIEKLFF.

The J gene is TRBJ2-2, the V gene TRBV5-5; TRBD2 aligns across 14 bases. The J segment lost 6 bases and the V segment lost 4 bases, leaving 17 bases of the junction unmatched. Germline assignment: CDR1 SGHKS and CDR2 YYEKEE (reference sequence). The length of the CDR3 is 20 residues. This CDR3 is CASSAWGTSGGPPSAGELFF. The CDR3 DNA is TGTGCCAGCAGCGCCTGGGGGACTAGCGGGGGCCCCCCCTCTGCCGGGGAGCTGTTTTTT.

This chain links TRBV12-3 or TRBV12-4 with TRBJ1-4, with D possibly matching TRBD1 (5 bases). CDR3 length: 11 amino acids. The ends were cut back, 6 bases at V and 10 bases at J, with 9 bases in the middle. The CDR3 region is CASSIRGKLFF. DNA of the CDR3: TGTGCCAGCAGCATAAGGGGAAAACTGTTTTTT.

The rearrangement uses TRBV4-1 and TRBJ2-1, with D possibly TRBD1 on 6 matching bases. This CDR3 region has 15 residues. The germline V and J ends were trimmed by 7 bases and 3 bases, with 16 bases remaining between them. The germline gives CDR1 MGHRA, CDR2 YSYEKL. CDR3 bases: TGCGCCAGCACCTTATCGACAGGATTCTACAATGAGCAGTTCTTC. Its protein product is CASTLSTGFYNEQFF.

This clone was detected once. This chain connects TRBV3-1 (or the pseudogene TRBV3-2) to TRBJ1-1; D is uncertain. V gave up 6 bases and J gave up 0 bases, with 8 bases separating them. The germline CDR1 and CDR2 sequences are LGHDT and YNNKEL (reference sequence). The CDR3 covers 13 residues. The CDR3 DNA sequence: TGTGCCAGCAGACGGACTGTGAACACTGAAGCTTTCTTT. Protein product: CASRRTVNTEAFF.

The V gene is TRBV7-8, the J gene TRBJ1-2, with unresolved D. Germline loops: CDR1 SGHVS, CDR2 FQNEAQ. Trimming left V 1 base short and J 4 bases short, with 13 bases between. This CDR3 is built from 15 residues. CDR3 DNA sequence: TGTGCCAGCAGCTTAGTTGTGGCAGAACCCTATGGCTACACCTTC. It yields the protein CASSLVVAEPYGYTF.

This clone was seen once. The chain couples TRBV7-7 to TRBJ2-2; tentatively, D is TRBD2 (6 bases). The CDR3 covers 16 residues. Germline-derived CDR1 and CDR2 are SSHAT and FNYEAQ (reference sequence). The V gene lost 5 bases and the J gene lost 0 bases, with 13 bases spanning the gap. The CDR3 spells CASSLAGSPNTGELFF. The CDR3 nucleotides are TGTGCCAGCAGCCTCGCCGGGAGTCCGAACACCGGGGAGCTGTTTTTT.

Here the CDR3 DNA reads TGTGCCAGCAGTTACGGAGGGGTTGCCCACGAGCAGTACTTC. Translating it yields CASSYGGVAHEQYF. The V gene is TRBV6-5, the J gene TRBJ2-7, with a weak D call TRBD2 (6 bases). Germline V gene data show CDR1 as MNHEY and CDR2 as SVGAGI. V was cut by 2 bases and J by 5 bases, with 13 bases left in between. CDR3 length: 14 amino acids.

This clone was observed a single time. The chain uses TRBV7-8 and TRBJ2-2, with 12 nucleotides matching TRBD2. The V gene end was trimmed by 3 bases and the J gene end by 2 bases; junction bases not matched to a gene: 13. CDR1 SGHVS and CDR2 FQNEAQ come from the germline V gene. The CDR3 sequence is 20 residues long. The CDR3 coding sequence is TGTGCCAGCAGCTTTTTCGCAAAGGCGACTAGCGGGGGAAACACCGGGGAGCTGTTTTTT. As protein: CASSFFAKATSGGNTGELFF.

This clone was observed a few times. This chain connects TRBV30 to TRBJ2-1, with D unclear. This CDR3 spans 13 amino acids. The V end was cut by 4 bases, the J end by 1 base, with 8 bases between. Germline CDR1 is GTSNPN and CDR2 is SVGIG (reference sequence). The CDR3 protein is CAWNRNSYNEQFF. DNA for the CDR3: TGTGCCTGGAATAGAAATTCCTACAATGAGCAGTTCTTC.

The chain recombines TRBV9 with TRBJ1-4, with D unclear. Germline CDR1 SGDLS, CDR2 YYNGEE. V lost 0 bases and J 2 bases, leaving 11 bases between the germline ends. The CDR3 is made up of 16 amino acids. Written as DNA, the CDR3 is TGTGCCAGCAGCGTAGACGAGGTCGACACTAATGAAAAACTGTTTTTT. Its translation: CASSVDEVDTNEKLFF.

The chain carries TRBV7-9 and TRBJ1-2; maybe TRBD1 (6 bases). CDR3 size: 14 residues. Germline V gene data show CDR1 as SEHNR and CDR2 as FQNEAQ (reference sequence). The germline V and J ends were trimmed by 3 bases and 3 bases, with 11 bases remaining between them. The CDR3 spells CASSLDRADYGYTF. CDR3 in DNA: TGTGCCAGCAGCTTGGACAGAGCGGACTATGGCTACACCTTC.

The chain is built from TRBV7-9 and TRBJ2-3, with 8 nucleotides matching TRBD1. In germline, CDR1 is SEHNR, CDR2 FQNEAQ (reference sequence). The CDR3 totals 15 residues. Trimming cost V 4 bases and J 0 bases; bases outside gene matches: 3. This chain's CDR3 is CASSSQGVSTDTQYF. CDR3 nucleotides: TGTGCCAGCAGCTCACAGGGGGTTAGCACAGATACGCAGTATTTT.

J is TRBJ2-7 and V is TRBV2, with TRBD1 matching 10 bases. Germline V gene data show CDR1 as SNHLY and CDR2 as FYNNEI. V dropped 4 bases and J dropped 7; count of bases not matched to a gene: 7. CDR3 length equals 14 residues. Here the CDR3 DNA reads TGTGCCAGCAGTGGGACAGGGGGGTGGTGGGAGCAGTACTTC. This translates into CASSGTGGWWEQYF.